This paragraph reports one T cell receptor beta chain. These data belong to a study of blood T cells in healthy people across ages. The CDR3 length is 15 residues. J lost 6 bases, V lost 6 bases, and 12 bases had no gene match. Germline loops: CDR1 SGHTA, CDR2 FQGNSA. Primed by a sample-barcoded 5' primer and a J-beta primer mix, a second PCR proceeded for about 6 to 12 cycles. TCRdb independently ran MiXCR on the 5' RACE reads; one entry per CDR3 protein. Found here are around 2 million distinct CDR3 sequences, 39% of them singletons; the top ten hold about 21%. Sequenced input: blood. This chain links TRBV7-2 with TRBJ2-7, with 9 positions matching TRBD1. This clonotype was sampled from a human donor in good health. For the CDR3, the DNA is TGTGCCAGCAGACCTTCGGACAGGGGCCCAGGCGAGCAGTACTTC. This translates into CASRPSDRGPGEQYF.